This TCR beta chain was identified in a study of CD8 T cells in ankylosing spondylitis. The study, taken as a whole, reports: Clones linked to disease, bearing a CD8+ phenotype, were relatively rare in peripheral blood. Disease-linked clones reportedly showed significant enrichment in matched ankylosing spondylitis synovial fluid. Characteristic of ankylosing spondylitis blood, it appeared, was a TCR beta motif comprising eight highly homologous variants. In the blood and synovial fluid of reactive arthritis, some motif variants had been previously reported.

Notes on this clonotype: No antigen is known for it.

The CDR3 has 13 amino acids. Germline V CDR1 and CDR2: SGHTA, FQGNSA. V was shortened by 6 bases and J by 5 bases, with 13 bases between the two germline ends. A quantitative 5'-RACE method, one with molecular barcodes, was used to make TCR beta libraries. TCRdb re-called the 5' RACE reads through MiXCR, storing one row per CDR3 protein. The sample carries about 800,000 distinct CDR3 sequences, about an eighth recorded once. The chain recombines TRBV7-2 with TRBJ2-5; the D call may be TRBD1 or TRBD2 (5 bases each). The sample taken for sequencing was blood, either unsorted or a sorted T cell fraction (not recorded which). This clonotype originated in a male donor with ankylosing spondylitis. The chain's CDR3 is CASSAGALETQYF. CDR3 DNA sequence: TGTGCCAGCAGTGCCGGGGCTTTGGAGACCCAGTACTTC.